The table lists the clone carrying this T cell receptor beta chain with a few counts. This record comes from a study of response to subunit inactivated influenza vaccine. TCRdb reprocessed the RT-PCR reads with MiXCR, giving one entry per CDR3 protein. The sample has some 500,000 distinct CDR3 sequences, roughly 27% seen once. There are 15 residues in the CDR3. Germline-derived CDR1 and CDR2 are SGDLS and YYNGEE. V lost 3 bases, J lost 3 bases, and 12 bases lay in between. V and J are TRBV9 and TRBJ1-4, with D uncertain. The receptor was derived from a man in his fifties who received an inactivated influenza vaccine. The sample was CD4+ T cells sorted from PBMCs, taken about 5 days after vaccination. The CDR3 reads CASSANSRSNEKLFF. CDR3 nucleotides: TGTGCCAGCAGCGCCAACAGTAGGTCTAATGAAAAACTGTTTTTT.